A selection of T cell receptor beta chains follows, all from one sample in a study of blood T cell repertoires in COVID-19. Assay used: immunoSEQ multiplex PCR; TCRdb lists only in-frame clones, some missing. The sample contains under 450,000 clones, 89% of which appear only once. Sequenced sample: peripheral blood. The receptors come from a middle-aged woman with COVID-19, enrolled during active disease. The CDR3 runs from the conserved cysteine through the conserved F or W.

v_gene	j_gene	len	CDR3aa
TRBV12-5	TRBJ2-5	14	CASGRTGYQETQYF
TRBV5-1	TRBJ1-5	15	CASSLEGQGGQPQHF
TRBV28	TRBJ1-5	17	CASSFEGGVYSNQPQHF
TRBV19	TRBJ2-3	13	CASRWGGADTQYF
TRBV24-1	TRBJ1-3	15	CATSDQTSVGNTIYF
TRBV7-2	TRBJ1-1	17	CASSLWTGRLMNTEAFF
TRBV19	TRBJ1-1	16	CASSSSHLRLNTEAFF
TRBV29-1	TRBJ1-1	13	CSASTAMNTEAFF
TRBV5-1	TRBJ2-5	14	CASSLAATGETQYF
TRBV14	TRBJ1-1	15	CASRGSLGQGTEAFF
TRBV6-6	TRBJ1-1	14	CASSLAGGITEAFF
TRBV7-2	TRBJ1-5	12	CASSLDQSPQHF
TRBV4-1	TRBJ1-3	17	CASSHSLGLGSGNTIYF
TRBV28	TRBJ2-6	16	CASRRQGAFGANVLTF
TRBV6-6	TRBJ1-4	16	CASSYGRGPTNEKLFF
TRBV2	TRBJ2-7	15	CASSVGRVQAYEQYF
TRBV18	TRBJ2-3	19	CASSPDEAPLAGNTDTQYF
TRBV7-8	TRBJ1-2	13	CASSQTGYYGYTF
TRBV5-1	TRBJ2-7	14	CASSLGLVTYEQYF
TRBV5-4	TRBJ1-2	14	CASSQDRGVWGYTF
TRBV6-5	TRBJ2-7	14	CASSWTGDSYEQYF
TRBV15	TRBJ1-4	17	CATSRARSGSTNEKLFF
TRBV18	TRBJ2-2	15	CASSPGTANTGELFF
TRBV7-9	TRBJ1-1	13	CASSGQGATEAFF
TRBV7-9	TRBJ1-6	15	CASSLGDRKNSPLHF
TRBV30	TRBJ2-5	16	CAWTPGASGAGGTQYF
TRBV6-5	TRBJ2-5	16	CASSYTMLSVEETQYF
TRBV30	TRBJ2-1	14	CAWRTGPPYNEQFF
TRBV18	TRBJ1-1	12	CASSPLGGEAFF
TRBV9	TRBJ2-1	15	CASSVGTTFYNEQFF
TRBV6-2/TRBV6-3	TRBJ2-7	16	CASSWTSGNRRGEQYF
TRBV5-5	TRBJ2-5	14	CASSRKSREETQYF
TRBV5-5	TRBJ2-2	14	CASSLEPRGGELFF
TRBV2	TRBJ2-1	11	CAGGHYNEQFF
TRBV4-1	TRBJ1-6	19	CASSHIILTGGFNNSPLHF
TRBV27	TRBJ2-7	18	CARRTGRPFFIRFYEQYF
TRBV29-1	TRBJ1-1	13	CSVAVQGSAEAFF
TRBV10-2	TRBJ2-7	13	CASAQALGYEQYF
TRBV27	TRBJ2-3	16	CASSFQGRGYTDTQYF
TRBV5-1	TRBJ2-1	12	CASSLVLNEQFF
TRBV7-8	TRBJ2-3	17	CASSLLPGQHVSDTQYF
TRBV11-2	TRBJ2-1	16	CASSSPGLLSYNEQFF
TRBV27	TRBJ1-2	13	CASSFRGANGYTF
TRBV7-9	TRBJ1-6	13	CASSLEEVTPLHF